This T cell receptor beta chain was sequenced in a study of T cell repertoires and HLA-DP antigens. The V segment lost 3 bases and the J segment 4 bases; nucleotides outside the gene matches: 6. The CDR3 totals 14 residues. Germline lookup yields CDR1 SGHNT and CDR2 YYREEE (reference sequence). TCRdb's table, derived via immunoSEQ multiplex PCR, lists solely in-frame clones and lacks some. The table shows 75,000 to 90,000 clones, with around nine tenths occurring only once. As regards this clone: Antigen unknown.

This TCR was recovered from a man aged 45-65 years in good health and CMV-seronegative. Sequences were obtained from CD4+ T cells from PBMCs. This chain joins TRBV5-4 and TRBJ2-5; TRBD1 aligns across 7 bases. CDR3 DNA: TGTGCCAGCAGCTCAACAGGGGTACGAGAGACCCAGTACTTC. Residues: CASSSTGVRETQYF.